This TCR beta chain stems from a study of post-analysis software for immune sequencing data (dated by TCRdb to the mid-2010s). Looking at the study overall: Relapsing-remitting, secondary progressive and progressive-relapsing multiple sclerosis were recorded as disease courses, and subtype annotation was lacking for some patients. The patient repertoires were set against 11 previously published healthy control repertoires from donors whose ages ranged from about 6 to 25 years. A subset of samples was prepared in parallel using single-end sample barcoding, then pooled and co-amplified after Illumina adapter ligation. Study-level results and caveats: Multiple sclerosis patients had significantly lower normalized Chao1 diversity than controls, a result that suggests substantial peripheral T-cell clonal expansion. The control group was slightly older than the multiple sclerosis patient group. Direct clustering with F measure showed strong co-clustering of samples prepared in the same batch, prompting a batch-effect correction. Significantly higher frequencies in patients than in controls were found for about five TRBV segments, including TRBV5-6, TRBV5-1 and TRBV20-1.

As concerns this clonotype: Its recognized antigen is unknown. Base qualities are not at hand, and no much larger clone is one base apart.

Receptor libraries were prepared by PCR. TCRdb records Illumina HiSeq 2500 as the sequencer. Unique molecular identifiers were incorporated into TCR beta cDNA libraries to reduce PCR and sequencing biases. Every 1 to 10 million input T cells yielded 500,000 or so cDNA molecules, meaning each molecule approximated one T cell. The patient libraries were prepared and sequenced using the same protocol as the earlier healthy control dataset. Samples belonging to the same batch were prepared together, multiplexed and sequenced on a shared HiSeq lane. In the original analysis: Raw barcoded reads were processed with MIGEC, and single-read molecular identifier groups were discarded before consensus assembly and CDR3 extraction. Clonotype tables were post-analysed with VDJtools, and diversity was normalized by down-sampling all datasets to the smallest sample size. Repertoire overlap clustering matched CDR3 amino acid but not nucleotide sequences to correct batch-related cross-sample contamination. TCRdb took the public reads, trimmed them with fastp at Q25, ran MiXCR for clone calling and kept in-frame beta chains. Rows with one shared CDR3 protein collapse into an entry with the most common genes and DNA. The V and J calls here are based on TCRdb, not the publication. Within this sample are some 800,000 distinct CDR3 sequences, with more than 45% of them counted one time only. Clones ranked in the top ten supply just under 5% of the sample.

To demonstrate the VDJtools post-analysis software, the study profiled TCR beta repertoires from the peripheral blood of about a dozen young patients with multiple sclerosis. Multiple sclerosis patients were children and adolescents aged about 6 to 17 years. CDR1 is given as DFQATT and CDR2 as SNEGSKA, both from the germline V gene (reference sequence). The CDR3 spans 15 residues, from the cysteine through the phenylalanine. The sequence is cut down to CDR3 DNA, 45 bases in frame from base 1. V gives up 0 bases and J gives up 1 base, and the segment between their germline ends measures 12 bases. The chain joins TRBV20-1 to TRBJ1-2, and TRBD1 may be the D gene, going by 6 matching bases. The receptor comes from a girl between 10 and 17 years old with multiple sclerosis. Sequencing was done on a sample of blood. CDR3 reads: CSARDRGRGNYGYTF. The base sequence is TGCAGTGCTAGAGATCGCGGCAGGGGTAACTATGGCTACACCTTC.